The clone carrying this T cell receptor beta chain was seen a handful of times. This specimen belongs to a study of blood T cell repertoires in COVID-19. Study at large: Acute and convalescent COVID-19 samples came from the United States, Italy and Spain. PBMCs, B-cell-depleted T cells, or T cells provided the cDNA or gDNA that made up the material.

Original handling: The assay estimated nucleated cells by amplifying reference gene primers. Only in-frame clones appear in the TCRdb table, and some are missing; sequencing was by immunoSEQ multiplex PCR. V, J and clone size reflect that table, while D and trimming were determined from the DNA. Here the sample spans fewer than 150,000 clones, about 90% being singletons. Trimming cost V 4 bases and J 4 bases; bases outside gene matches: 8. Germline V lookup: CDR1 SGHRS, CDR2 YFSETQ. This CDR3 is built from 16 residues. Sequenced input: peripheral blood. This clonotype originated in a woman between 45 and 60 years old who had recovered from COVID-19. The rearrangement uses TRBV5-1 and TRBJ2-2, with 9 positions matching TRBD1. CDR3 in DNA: TGCGCCAGCAGCCCAAGGACAGGGGTGGGCACCGGGGAGCTGTTTTTT. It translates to CASSPRTGVGTGELFF.